This T cell receptor beta chain originates from a study of T cells in Graves' hyperthyroidism and ophthalmopathy. This clonotype occurred once. TCR beta CDR3 regions were amplified from RNA. The TCR CDR3 was amplified in a first-round RT-PCR using the HTBI primer set. TCRdb recomputed calls from the multiplex PCR reads with MiXCR, one row per CDR3 protein. The table has roughly 560,000 distinct CDR3 sequences, approximately 14% seen once; the top ten hold around 4.5%. CDR3 length: 16 amino acids. Germline CDR1 is MNHEY and CDR2 is SVGAGI. Trimming took off 0 bases at V and 0 bases at J, with 11 bases between the two ends.

The source material was blood. The receptor was derived from a woman aged 35 to 49 with Graves' ophthalmopathy. This rearrangement joins TRBV6-5 to TRBJ1-2; perhaps TRBD1 as D (6 bases). For the CDR3, the DNA is TGTGCCAGCAGTTACTCGCGGACAGCTTCTAACTATGGCTACACCTTC. This gives the protein CASSYSRTASNYGYTF.